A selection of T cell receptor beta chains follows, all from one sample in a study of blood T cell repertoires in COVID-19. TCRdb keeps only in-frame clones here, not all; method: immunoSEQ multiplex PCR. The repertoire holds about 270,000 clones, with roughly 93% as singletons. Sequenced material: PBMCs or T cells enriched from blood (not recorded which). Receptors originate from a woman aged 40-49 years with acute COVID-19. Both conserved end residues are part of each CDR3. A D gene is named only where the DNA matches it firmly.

cdr3_aa: CASSYSVAANSPLHF
d_call: .
v_call: TRBV6-5

cdr3_aa: CAISEADRDNEKLFF
d_call: TRBD1
v_call: TRBV10-3

cdr3_aa: CAWSVSGGNQPQHF
d_call: .
v_call: TRBV30

cdr3_aa: CASSVAPGGDYEQYF
d_call: TRBD2
v_call: TRBV9

cdr3_aa: CAWSTTTGTGLRYGYTF
d_call: TRBD1
v_call: TRBV30

cdr3_aa: CASSLTGYEQFF
d_call: .
v_call: TRBV7-2

cdr3_aa: CASSVAGQTDTQYF
d_call: .
v_call: TRBV9

cdr3_aa: CASGLGRAGGHETQYF
d_call: TRBD2
v_call: TRBV12-5

cdr3_aa: CASSTLAGVGTDTQYF
d_call: .
v_call: TRBV5-1

cdr3_aa: CASSFWTGGETDTQYF
d_call: .
v_call: TRBV5-4

cdr3_aa: CASSQNAGGDEKLFF
d_call: TRBD1
v_call: TRBV18

cdr3_aa: CASSSGDTSTDTQYF
d_call: .
v_call: TRBV7-9

cdr3_aa: CASSLVLAGVGPYEQYF
d_call: TRBD2
v_call: TRBV7-2

cdr3_aa: CASSNQQGVQGGYTF
d_call: TRBD1
v_call: TRBV4-1

cdr3_aa: CASSLSVGVDGYTF
d_call: .
v_call: TRBV28

cdr3_aa: CASKGAESSYEQYF
d_call: .
v_call: TRBV5-1

cdr3_aa: CASSLGQGFSEAFF
d_call: TRBD1
v_call: TRBV28

cdr3_aa: CASSPTGHLNTEAFF
d_call: .
v_call: TRBV18

cdr3_aa: CASSLGQGPQHF
d_call: .
v_call: TRBV5-5

cdr3_aa: CASGTPQETQYF
d_call: .
v_call: TRBV6-4

cdr3_aa: CAWARGLADYYNEQFF
d_call: .
v_call: TRBV30

cdr3_aa: CASSPGTGVGNTIYF
d_call: TRBD1
v_call: TRBV18

cdr3_aa: CASSRSGPQETQYF
d_call: .
v_call: TRBV7-2

cdr3_aa: CASSLLAQETQYF
d_call: .
v_call: TRBV11-1

cdr3_aa: CASSVDRGPPDTQYF
d_call: TRBD1
v_call: TRBV9

cdr3_aa: CASSSGTDTQYF
d_call: .
v_call: TRBV7-3

cdr3_aa: CASSPIPDQPQHF
d_call: .
v_call: TRBV7-2

cdr3_aa: CASSYSGSTDTQYF
d_call: TRBD2
v_call: TRBV6-5

cdr3_aa: CASSLTEGAPYSPLHF
d_call: .
v_call: TRBV28

cdr3_aa: CASSEYGDTSYEQYF
d_call: .
v_call: TRBV6-1

cdr3_aa: CAWGRDNYGYTF
d_call: .
v_call: TRBV30

cdr3_aa: CATSGSGQGDNEQFF
d_call: TRBD1
v_call: TRBV24-1

cdr3_aa: CASSPGLAGGYNEQFF
d_call: TRBD2
v_call: TRBV18

cdr3_aa: CATSLGYNEQFF
d_call: .
v_call: TRBV24-1

cdr3_aa: CASSRQGARNEQFF
d_call: TRBD1
v_call: TRBV4-1

cdr3_aa: CATSVGQNPYNEQFF
d_call: .
v_call: TRBV24-1

cdr3_aa: CASSIDSGTTDTQYF
d_call: .
v_call: TRBV19

cdr3_aa: CASSLSDRWGSYGYTF
d_call: .
v_call: TRBV28

cdr3_aa: CASSPQEMGEKLFF
d_call: .
v_call: TRBV4-1

cdr3_aa: CASSGWESDTQYF
d_call: .
v_call: TRBV7-3

cdr3_aa: CASSPPQGQGAGYGYTF
d_call: TRBD1
v_call: TRBV28

cdr3_aa: CASSQGDRGRETQYF
d_call: TRBD1
v_call: TRBV19

cdr3_aa: CASSQVLAGGPLVTQYF
d_call: TRBD2
v_call: TRBV3-1/TRBV3-2

cdr3_aa: CASSWARVLAPGNTIYF
d_call: .
v_call: TRBV28

cdr3_aa: CASSASRGGETQYF
d_call: .
v_call: TRBV5-4

cdr3_aa: CASSSRTTGGTDTQYF
d_call: .
v_call: TRBV11-3

cdr3_aa: CASRKGLAGGGDEQFF
d_call: TRBD2
v_call: TRBV19

cdr3_aa: CASSRIPGAEAFF
d_call: .
v_call: TRBV4-1

cdr3_aa: CASRRGGSSYEQYF
d_call: TRBD2
v_call: TRBV5-1

cdr3_aa: CASSYDPQLRQPRHDTEAFF
d_call: .
v_call: TRBV6-2/TRBV6-3

cdr3_aa: CASSPGQGASEKLFF
d_call: TRBD1
v_call: TRBV19

cdr3_aa: CASSSGQGAGNTIYF
d_call: TRBD1
v_call: TRBV11-2

cdr3_aa: CAISEMGTDYGYTF
d_call: TRBD1
v_call: TRBV10-3